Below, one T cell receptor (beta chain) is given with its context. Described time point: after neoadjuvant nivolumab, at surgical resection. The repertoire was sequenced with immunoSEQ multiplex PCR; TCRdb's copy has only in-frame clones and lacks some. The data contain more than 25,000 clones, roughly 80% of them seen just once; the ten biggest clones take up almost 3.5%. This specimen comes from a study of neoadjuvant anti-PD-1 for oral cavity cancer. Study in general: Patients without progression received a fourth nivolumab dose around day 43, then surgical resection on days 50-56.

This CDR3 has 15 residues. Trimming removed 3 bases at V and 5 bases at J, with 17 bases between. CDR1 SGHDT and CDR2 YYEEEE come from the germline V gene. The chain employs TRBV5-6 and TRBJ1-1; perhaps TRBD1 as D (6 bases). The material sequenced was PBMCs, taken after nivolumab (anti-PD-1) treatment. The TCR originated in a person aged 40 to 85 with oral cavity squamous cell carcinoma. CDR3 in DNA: TGTGCCAGCAGCTCCGTGGGGGGCCCCCGTACTGAAGCTTTCTTT. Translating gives CASSSVGGPRTEAFF.